The present TCR beta chain was sequenced within a study of blood T cell repertoires in COVID-19. Across the study: COVID-19 samples collected from the United States, Italy and Spain covered acute and convalescent phases. Sample material is recorded as cDNA or gDNA derived from T cells, B-cell-depleted T cells, or PBMCs.

The CDR3 covers 14 residues. Trimming took 5 bases from V and 5 from J; bases not matched to a gene: 6. From germline, CDR1 is KGHSH and CDR2 LQKENI. Original analysis: Estimation of nucleated cell counts relied on the amplification of reference gene primers. Here immunoSEQ multiplex PCR was the method, and the copy in TCRdb shows in-frame clones only, minus some. Clone size and V and J calls were adopted from that table, with D and trimming inferred from the DNA. The table shows some 160,000 clones, with roughly 88% occurring only once. The chain joins TRBV18 to TRBJ2-5; 9 nucleotides align to TRBD1. The sequencing sample was made of peripheral blood. The sequence was collected from a man between 18 and 29 years old with acute or convalescent COVID-19. CDR3 sequence: CASSLDRGEETQYF. As DNA, the CDR3 is TGTGCCAGCTCATTGGACAGGGGTGAGGAGACCCAGTACTTC.